These T cell receptor beta chains were read from a single sample in a study of shared clonotypes between healthy human individuals. Clones were sequenced by immunoSEQ multiplex PCR, and TCRdb holds only the in-frame ones, with some missing. The sample has fewer than 600,000 clones, roughly four fifths seen once. Sequencing was done on a sample of PBMCs. The receptors shown here come from a woman aged 35 to 49 in good health. Some clones in this sample may be carry-over from other donors' samples. Both conserved end residues are part of each CDR3. The D gene is left open where the match is weak.

d_call,v_call,j_call,cdr3_aa
TRBD1,TRBV9,TRBJ2-7,CASSVGPDRDYEQYF
-,TRBV7-3,TRBJ2-1,CASSLTFAGEQFF
-,TRBV5-1,TRBJ2-3,CASSLGTSPQTQYF
-,TRBV19,TRBJ2-1,CASSGAYNEQFF
-,TRBV25-1,TRBJ2-1,CASGSGAEQFF
-,TRBV4-1,TRBJ2-3,CASSLTLIGDTQYF
TRBD1,TRBV27,TRBJ1-5,CASSSTGRQPQHF
TRBD2,TRBV5-1,TRBJ2-7,CASSTGSASGRNEQYF
TRBD1,TRBV27,TRBJ2-5,CASSWDRFRETQYF
-,TRBV11-2,TRBJ1-1,CASSLVGGTEAFF
-,TRBV30,-,CAWHGSYEQYF
TRBD1,TRBV5-4,TRBJ1-2,CASSPGQGYYGYTF
-,TRBV4-1,TRBJ1-2,CASSQEGGDLYGYTF
TRBD1,TRBV6-1,TRBJ2-1,CASDVGTGYNEQFF
TRBD2,TRBV28,TRBJ2-7,CASSTKWRGLAVFGQYF
-,TRBV4-2,TRBJ2-7,CASSPVGRPYEQYF
TRBD2,TRBV28,TRBJ2-7,CASIAAGTTRYEQYF
TRBD1,TRBV5-1,TRBJ2-5,CASSLQGYQETQYF
-,TRBV29-1,TRBJ2-3,CSAVRPTDTQYF
-,TRBV6-1,TRBJ1-4,CASWGVLGLLFF
TRBD1,TRBV7-2,TRBJ2-7,CASSLWGQGSYEQYF
-,TRBV25-1,TRBJ2-3,CASSERVTTDTQYF
-,TRBV5-1,TRBJ1-3,CASSFELGTSGNTIYF
TRBD2,TRBV7-2,TRBJ2-3,CASSLGLAGEDTQYF
-,TRBV7-3,TRBJ1-1,CATSQHPNTEAFF
-,TRBV7-2,TRBJ1-1,CASSLEFKVARTEAFF
TRBD2,TRBV28,TRBJ2-5,CASSLNPSGSDETQYF
-,TRBV11-2,TRBJ1-1,CASSRTVNTEAFF
TRBD1,TRBV6-4,TRBJ2-2,CASSETGEDTGELFF
-,TRBV9,TRBJ2-5,CASSFLTGETQYF
-,TRBV21-1,TRBJ2-7,CASSKEEREGRPHEQYF
-,TRBV15,TRBJ1-1,CATSRDFDGSEAFF
-,TRBV30,TRBJ1-4,CAWSVSSNEELFF
-,TRBV4-3,TRBJ2-2,CASSQDMTRGAGELFF
TRBD1,TRBV30,TRBJ1-4,CAWRFTGGEKLFF
-,TRBV5-1,TRBJ2-7,CASRQGSEQYF
TRBD1,TRBV7-9,TRBJ2-3,CAAIGDRSTDTQYF
-,TRBV21-1,TRBJ2-3,CASSKGHRYAVF
-,TRBV6-1,TRBJ1-5,CASSERTVSNQPQHF
-,TRBV4-1,TRBJ1-2,CASSRPDSFYGYTF
TRBD2,TRBV5-4,TRBJ2-3,CASSSSAGAGDTQYF
-,TRBV7-2,TRBJ1-2,CASSPDERGGYTF
TRBD1,TRBV9,TRBJ1-2,CASSRQGPSGYTF
TRBD2,TRBV7-3,TRBJ2-3,CASSLSGLATDTQYF
TRBD2,TRBV6-5,TRBJ2-2,CASSYILAGRGELFF
TRBD1,TRBV7-8,TRBJ2-7,CASSSMPGQAYEQYF
-,TRBV5-4,TRBJ2-1,CASKGSVSNNEQFF
TRBD2,TRBV5-6,TRBJ2-5,CASSLGRLAGGVETQYF
-,TRBV4-1,TRBJ1-4,CASSQEISVMGAPNEKLFF
TRBD2,TRBV5-1,TRBJ2-1,CASSSLAGRYNEQFF
-,TRBV5-1,TRBJ1-5,CASSLAGTQPQHF